The clone carrying this T cell receptor (beta chain) was detected a few times. The antigen remains undetermined. These data come from a study of cytomegalovirus exposure and HLA in healthy donors. Study context: The 90 to 150 validation repertoires used a platform that matched the one used for the roughly 700 first-cohort repertoires, as a later analysis reported. Findings and caveats of the study: Investigators reported over 150 TCR beta chains as tied to cytomegalovirus. The study found most TCR sequences rare, yet found some public TCRs in many donors.

The CDR3 spans 14 residues. Trimming removed 6 bases from V and 5 bases from J, with 16 bases in between. Per the germline V gene, CDR1 is MNHNS and CDR2 is SASEGT. Produced via immunoSEQ multiplex PCR; TCRdb's table is partial and in-frame only. The sample lists about 200,000 clones; roughly 86% were seen once. The donors were members of the validation cohort comprising some 130 subjects, separate from the roughly 690-subject first cohort. Sequencing was performed on PBMCs. The receptor's source is a young woman in good health and CMV-seronegative. The chain has TRBV6-1 and TRBJ1-2; weak D call: TRBD1 (6 bases). The CDR3 spells CASSAHRAVYGYTF. The CDR3 nucleotides are TGTGCCAGCAGCGCCCACAGGGCTGTATATGGCTACACCTTC.